The T cell receptor (beta chain) described here comes from a study of blood T cell repertoires in COVID-19 (TCRdb year 2020). Concerning the study at large: Samples covering the acute and convalescent phases of COVID-19 were provided by collaborators in the United States, Italy and Spain. The material from the prospective study consisted of cDNA or gDNA derived from T cells, B-cell-depleted T cells, or PBMCs. Subjects who had been exposed to COVID-19, were actively infected with it, or had recovered from it provided the deeply sampled blood TCRbeta repertoires that made up the dataset. The repertoires were released in a freely available public database intended as a resource for research on the immune response to SARS-CoV-2. Samples came from the ongoing ImmuneRACE study (first 160 participants) plus 1,254 subjects from 6 global collaborators. The sample metadata nearly always contained a de-identified subject ID, COVID-19 status, age in years and sex. Where available, HLA class I and class II types were taken from metadata supplied by the sample provider and were not determined by assay-based typing. What the authors observed across the whole study: Clinical and demographic metadata were provided uncurated, with the amount varying by source and participant.

The immunoSEQ Assay, a bias-controlled multiplex PCR, was used to amplify TCRbeta CDR3 regions from genomic DNA. Per the original workflow: The number of nucleated cells in each sample was estimated from the amplification of reference gene primers within the assay. To quantify the absolute abundance of each unique TCRbeta CDR3 rearrangement, sequence reads were collapsed and filtered. For each sample, productive Simpson clonality was calculated as the square root of Simpson's diversity index over productive rearrangements. TCRdb provides this immuneACCESS table in a form limited to in-frame rearrangements. Some clones are lacking; in checked studies, under half of them reflect an unresolved V gene, and why the rest are absent is not known. The V and J calls and clone size were taken over from that table, and D and trimming were inferred from the DNA. The sample yields some 150,000 clones; 84% were counted once. The ten biggest clones cover more than 4.5% of the sample.

CDR3 length: 14 amino acids, cysteine to phenylalanine. Only CDR3 DNA remains: 42 bases, in frame from the first base. Taken from the germline V gene (reference sequence), the CDR1 and CDR2 loops are SGHKS and YYEKEE. V and J are truncated by 4 bases and 3 bases respectively, leaving an intervening sequence of 11 bases. Concerning this clone itself: Its antigen is not yet known. No base-level quality is on record; no much larger clone is a single base apart.

Participants in the prospective study were enrolled through a virtual design, were aged about 18 to 100 years, and lived in roughly 24 United States geographic areas. To assign participants to cohorts, the prospective study relied on clinical history that participants themselves reported in a screening survey and a study questionnaire. Exposed participants had been in contact, within 2 weeks of entering the study, with a person who had a PCR-confirmed or clinician-diagnosed case of COVID-19. In the prospective study, whole blood, serum and a nasopharyngeal or oropharyngeal swab were collected from each participant by mobile phlebotomists. Additional blood draws and questionnaires over a 2-month period could optionally be provided by prospective study participants. Prospective study blood samples were shipped either frozen or at room temperature before DNA extraction.

The TCR sequence derives from a woman aged 45-65 years who had been exposed to COVID-19. Specimen: PBMCs or T cells enriched from blood (not recorded which). Recombination joined TRBV5-5 with TRBJ1-5; TRBD1 is a possible D gene, resting on 5 matching bases. The sequence in DNA is TGTGCCAGCAGCCTTGGACACATCAATCAGCCCCAGCATTTT. It specifies CASSLGHINQPQHF. The variable domain in full, with residues beyond the CDR3 obtained from the reference TRBV5-5 and TRBJ1-5 genes, is DAGVTQSPTHLIKTRGQQVTLRCSPISGHKSVSWYQQVLGQGPQFIFQYYEKEERGRGNFPDRFSARQFPNYSSELNVNALLLGDSALYLCASSLGHINQPQHFGDGTRLSIL.